This T cell receptor beta chain derives from a study of blood T cell repertoires in COVID-19 (dated by TCRdb to 2020 to 2021). Turning to the overall study: Samples covering the acute and convalescent phases of COVID-19 were provided by collaborators in the United States, Italy and Spain. The prospective study material was composed of cDNA or gDNA derived from T cells, B-cell-depleted T cells, or PBMCs. Deeply sampled blood TCRbeta repertoires from subjects exposed to, actively infected with, or recovered from COVID-19 were included in the dataset. The repertoires were released in a freely available public database intended as a resource for research on the immune response to SARS-CoV-2. Samples were obtained from the ongoing ImmuneRACE study (first 160 participants) and from over a thousand subjects provided by 6 global collaborators. Nearly every sample came with metadata listing a de-identified subject ID, COVID-19 status, age in years and sex. Where HLA class I and class II types were available, the types were taken from metadata supplied by the sample provider, not from assay-based typing.

Comments on this clone: It lacks a known antigen. Base qualities are not at hand, and no much larger clone is one base apart.

V is reduced by 5 bases and J by 2 bases, leaving a spacing of 16 bases between them. Measured from the cysteine to the phenylalanine, the CDR3 is 16 residues long. Just CDR3 DNA is preserved here, 48 bases in frame from base 1. Via the germline V gene, CDR1 is MNHEY and CDR2 SVGEGT. The collaborating institutions used their own protocols to collect whole blood in K2EDTA tubes. Collaborator samples were shipped for TCRbeta analysis as frozen whole blood, isolated PBMCs, or DNA extracted from either sample type. Study-level results and caveats: The quantity of clinical and demographic metadata differed by source and by participant and was supplied without curation.

TCRbeta CDR3 regions were amplified from genomic DNA using the immunoSEQ Assay, a bias-controlled multiplex PCR. On the study's bioinformatics: Nucleated cell counts per sample were estimated from amplification of reference gene primers within the assay. To quantify the absolute abundance of each unique TCRbeta CDR3 rearrangement, sequence reads were collapsed and filtered. For each sample, productive Simpson clonality was calculated as the square root of Simpson's diversity index across productive rearrangements. This is the immuneACCESS table as TCRdb keeps it, with only in-frame sequences that have V and J called. A part of the clones is gone; compared with another copy, unresolved V genes explain less than half, and the rest is unexplained. For V, J and clone size, that table is used; D and trimming come from the DNA. The sample table records some 200,000 clones; 90% of these occur just once. The ten top clones hold 0.45% to 0.65% of the sample.

Material for sequencing was peripheral blood. In this chain, TRBV6-2 or TRBV6-3 is recombined with TRBJ2-1, with TRBD2 perhaps the D gene, on 5 matching bases. This sequence was found in a man aged 50 or older with acute or convalescent COVID-19. CDR3 sequence: CASSLLATTTYNEQFF. The sequenced DNA: TGTGCCAGCAGTCTTCTAGCCACAACGACCTACAATGAGCAGTTCTTC.